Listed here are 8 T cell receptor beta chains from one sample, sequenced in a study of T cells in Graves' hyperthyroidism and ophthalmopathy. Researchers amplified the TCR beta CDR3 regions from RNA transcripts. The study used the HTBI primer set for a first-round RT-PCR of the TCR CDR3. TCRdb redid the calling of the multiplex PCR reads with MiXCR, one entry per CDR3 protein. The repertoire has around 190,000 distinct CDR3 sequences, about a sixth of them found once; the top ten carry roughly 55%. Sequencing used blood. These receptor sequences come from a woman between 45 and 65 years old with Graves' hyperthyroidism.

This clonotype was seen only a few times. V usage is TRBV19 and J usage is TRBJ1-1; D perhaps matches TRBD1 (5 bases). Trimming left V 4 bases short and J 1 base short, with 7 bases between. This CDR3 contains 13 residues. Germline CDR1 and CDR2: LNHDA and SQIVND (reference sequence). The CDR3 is CASSKTENTEAFF. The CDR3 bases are TGTGCCAGTAGTAAGACAGAGAACACTGAAGCTTTCTTT.

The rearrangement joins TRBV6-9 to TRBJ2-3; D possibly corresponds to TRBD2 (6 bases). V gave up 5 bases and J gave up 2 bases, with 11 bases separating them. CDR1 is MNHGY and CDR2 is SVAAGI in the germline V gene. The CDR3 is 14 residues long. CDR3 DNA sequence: TGTGCCAGCAGTATTGGAGGGGCCACAGATACGCAGTATTTT. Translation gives CASSIGGATDTQYF.

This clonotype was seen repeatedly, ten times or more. The chain's CDR3 is CASSLSRVRGNTEAFF. CDR3 nucleotides: TGTGCCAGCAGTTTATCGAGAGTCAGGGGGAACACTGAAGCTTTCTTT. The rearrangement joins TRBV27 to TRBJ1-1; possibly TRBD1 for D (6 bases). The CDR3 has 16 amino acids. Trimming removed 0 bases from V and 1 base from J, with 12 bases in between. The germline CDR1 and CDR2 sequences are MNHEY and SMNVEV (reference sequence).

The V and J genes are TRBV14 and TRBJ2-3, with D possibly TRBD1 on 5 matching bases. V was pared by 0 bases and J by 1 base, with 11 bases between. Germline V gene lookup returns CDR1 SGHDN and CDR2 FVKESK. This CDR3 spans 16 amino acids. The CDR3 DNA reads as TGTGCCAGCAGCCAAGAATCAGGGAAGGGCACAGATACGCAGTATTTT. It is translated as CASSQESGKGTDTQYF.

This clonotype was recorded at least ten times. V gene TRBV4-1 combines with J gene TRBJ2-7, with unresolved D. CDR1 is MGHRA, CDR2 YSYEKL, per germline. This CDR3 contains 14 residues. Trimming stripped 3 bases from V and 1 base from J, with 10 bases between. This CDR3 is CASSHGPRSYEQYF. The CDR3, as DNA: TGCGCCAGCAGCCACGGTCCCCGGTCCTACGAGCAGTACTTC.

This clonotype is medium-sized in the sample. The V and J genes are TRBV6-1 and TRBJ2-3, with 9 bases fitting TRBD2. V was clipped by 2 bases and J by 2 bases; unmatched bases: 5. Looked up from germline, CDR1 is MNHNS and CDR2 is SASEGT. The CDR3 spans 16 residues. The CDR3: CASSELLAGPTDTQYF. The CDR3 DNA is TGTGCCAGCAGTGAACTCCTAGCGGGACCCACAGATACGCAGTATTTT.

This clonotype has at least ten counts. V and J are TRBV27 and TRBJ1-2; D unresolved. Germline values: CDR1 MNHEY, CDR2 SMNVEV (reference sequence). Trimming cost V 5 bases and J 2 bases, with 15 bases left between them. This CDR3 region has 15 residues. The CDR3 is CASSPQSRYNYGYTF. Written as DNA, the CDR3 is TGTGCCAGCAGTCCTCAGTCCCGATACAACTATGGCTACACCTTC.

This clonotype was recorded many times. The CDR3 nucleotides read TGTGCCAGCAGCTTAGCTACTAGCGGGAGGGCCGCTGAGCAGTTCTTC. Its translation: CASSLATSGRAAEQFF. The chain links TRBV7-9 to TRBJ2-1; 13 positions match TRBD2. Losses at the gene ends were 0 bases for V and 9 bases for J; bases not matched to a gene: 5. This CDR3 spans 16 amino acids. Germline V lookup: CDR1 SEHNR, CDR2 FQNEAQ (reference sequence).